The 30 T cell receptor beta chains below were found in one sample sequenced in a study of CD8+ T cells in alopecia areata. Sample treatment: oral pan-JAK inhibitor, 5-10 mg twice daily. After isolation, RNA underwent reverse transcription to generate cDNA as the sequencing template. Repertoires were generated with immunoSEQ multiplex PCR, while TCRdb's copy carries only in-frame clones and drops some. The table shows a few hundred thousand clones, with under 40% occurring only once. The sequences come from CD4+ T cells sorted from blood, collected at roughly week 30, from a patient treated with tofacitinib. These receptors were obtained from a human donor with alopecia areata.

This clone was seen more than once but under ten times. The rearrangement joins TRBV29-1 to TRBJ1-1; D gene uncertain. CDR1 and CDR2 (germline): SQVTM, ANQGSEA. This CDR3 spans 13 amino acids. The V gene lost 8 bases and the J gene lost 0 bases, with 13 bases spanning the gap. CDR3 sequence (DNA): TGCAGCTCCGCCCCCCCGCTGAACACTGAAGCTTTCTTT. This encodes CSSAPPLNTEAFF.

This clone was found a few times. CDR3 in amino acids: CAWGRQTAYNEQFF. CDR3 in DNA: TGTGCCTGGGGGAGACAGACAGCCTACAATGAGCAGTTCTTC. The chain links TRBV30 to TRBJ2-1; the D call may be TRBD1 or TRBD2 (5 bases each). This CDR3 has 14 residues. The V and J ends lost 5 bases and 2 bases respectively, with 13 bases between them. In germline, CDR1 is GTSNPN, CDR2 SVGIG (reference sequence).

The rearrangement uses TRBV7-2 and TRBJ2-7; 9 nucleotides agree with TRBD2. There are 16 residues in the CDR3. Losses at the gene ends were 1 base for V and 2 bases for J; bases not matched to a gene: 6. Germline V CDR1 and CDR2: SGHTA, FQGNSA. CDR3 in DNA: TGTGCCAGCAGCTTAGGCGGGCTAGCGGGGCCCTACGAGCAGTACTTC. It codes for CASSLGGLAGPYEQYF.

Only a few counts were recorded for this clone. The chain joins TRBV4-1 to TRBJ2-7, with D perhaps TRBD2 (5 bases). V lost 1 base to trimming and J lost 7 bases, with 17 bases between them. Germline CDR1 MGHRA, CDR2 YSYEKL. The CDR3 is 15 amino acids. The CDR3 nucleotides read TGCGCCAGCAGCCAAGGAGTCCGGGGAACGTGGGAGCAGTACTTC. As protein: CASSQGVRGTWEQYF.

The gene calls are TRBV5-1 and TRBJ1-6; D gene ambiguous. The V end was cut by 0 bases, the J end by 5 bases, with 6 bases between. The CDR3 is 14 residues long. Germline CDR1 SGHRS, CDR2 YFSETQ. CDR3 sequence: CASSLGRNNSPLHF. The CDR3 region has the DNA TGCGCCAGCAGCTTGGGCCGAAATAATTCACCCCTCCACTTT. Variable domain in full (rest from reference TRBV5-1 and TRBJ1-6): KAGVTQTPRYLIKTRGQQVTLSCSPISGHRSVSWYQQTPGQGLQFLFEYFSETQRNKGNFPGRFSGRQFSNSRSEMNVSTLELGDSALYLCASSLGRNNSPLHFGNGTRLTVT.

This clone occurred a few times. The V gene is TRBV15, the J gene TRBJ2-2; D ambiguous. V was clipped by 4 bases and J by 4 bases, with 4 bases between them. The CDR3 loop spans 12 amino acids. Germline V gene sequence: CDR1 LNHNV, CDR2 YYDKDF (reference sequence). In DNA, the CDR3 is TGTGCCACCAGCAAAACCACCGGGGAGCTGTTTTTT. Translation gives CATSKTTGELFF.

V and J are TRBV5-1 and TRBJ2-6; TRBD2 agrees at 8 bases. This CDR3 has 18 residues. From germline, CDR1 is SGHRS and CDR2 YFSETQ. V gave up 4 bases and J gave up 0 bases; unmatched junction bases: 9. The CDR3 reads CASSPREGSLSGANVLTF. The CDR3 DNA reads TGCGCCAGCAGCCCCCGGGAGGGTTCGCTCTCTGGGGCCAACGTCCTGACTTTC.

The V gene is TRBV4-2, the J gene TRBJ1-4, with D possibly being TRBD1 (6 bases). Germline V gives CDR1 LGHNA, CDR2 YNFKEQ. The CDR3 covers 16 residues. V lost 1 base, J lost 5 bases, and 14 bases lay in between. CDR3 bases: TGTGCCAGCAGCCAAGCGGCTGGACAGCTAAATGAAAAACTGTTTTTT. Translated: CASSQAAGQLNEKLFF.

The chain is built from TRBV18 and TRBJ1-2, with TRBD1 as a possible D gene (6 bases). The germline CDR1 and CDR2 sequences are KGHSH and LQKENI. V lost 3 bases, J lost 5 bases, and 13 bases lay in between. The CDR3 consists of 14 residues. This chain's CDR3 is CASSPGAGGYGYTF. The CDR3 nucleotides read TGTGCCAGCTCACCGGGGGCCGGGGGTTATGGCTACACCTTC.

The chain links TRBV7-9 to TRBJ1-4; 7 bases fit TRBD1. The germline V gene encodes CDR1 SEHNR and CDR2 FQNEAQ (reference sequence). The CDR3 extends over 15 amino acids. Germline trimming cut 5 bases from V and 8 bases from J; bases unmatched to any gene: 11. CDR3 loop: CASSTGQAGGEKLFF. The CDR3 DNA sequence: TGTGCCAGCAGCACCGGACAGGCGGGAGGGGAAAAACTGTTTTTT.

V is TRBV14 and J is TRBJ2-1, with TRBD2 matching over 9 bases. The CDR3 has 18 residues. Germline CDR1 is SGHDN and CDR2 is FVKESK. The V and J ends lost 0 bases and 4 bases, in that order; junction bases with no gene match: 10. DNA of the CDR3: TGTGCCAGCAGCCAAGATCGGGTTAGCGGGAGCCCGTACAATGAGCAGTTCTTC. It translates to CASSQDRVSGSPYNEQFF.

The rearrangement uses TRBV4-1 and TRBJ2-7; 15 nucleotides agree with TRBD2. The CDR3 sequence is 17 residues long. V gave up 1 base and J gave up 6 bases; unmatched junction bases: 7. Germline values: CDR1 MGHRA, CDR2 YSYEKL. The CDR3 sequence: CASSQVGLAGGPPEQYF. CDR3 DNA: TGCGCCAGCAGCCAAGTCGGACTAGCGGGAGGGCCTCCCGAGCAGTACTTC.

The count of this clone is one. The genes are TRBV5-4 and TRBJ2-2; TRBD2 agrees at 8 bases. Trimming took 4 bases from V and 3 from J; bases not matched to a gene: 5. This CDR3 has 15 amino acids. Germline CDR1 reads SGHNT; CDR2 reads YYREEE (reference sequence). The CDR3 DNA reads TGTGCCAGCAGCCGGGAGGGACCTTACACCGGGGAGCTGTTTTTT. Translated, it gives CASSREGPYTGELFF.

The chain couples TRBV27 to TRBJ2-5, with 7 bases identical to TRBD1. The J segment lost 5 bases and the V segment lost 6 bases, leaving 12 bases of the junction unmatched. Germline CDR1 MNHEY, CDR2 SMNVEV (reference sequence). The CDR3 covers 15 residues. The CDR3 DNA reads TGTGCCAGCAGCCGCGGCGACAGGGTGTGGGAGACCCAGTACTTC. Its translation: CASSRGDRVWETQYF.

This clone was counted a few times. V is TRBV11-2 and J is TRBJ2-3; 9 bases are shared with TRBD2. The trim removed 7 bases at V and 4 bases at J, leaving 6 bases unmatched. This CDR3 is 14 amino acids long. The germline V gene encodes CDR1 SGHAT and CDR2 FQNNGV. The DNA for the CDR3 is TGTGCCAGCACCCGTAGCGGGAGATCAGATACGCAGTATTTT. Translated, it gives CASTRSGRSDTQYF.

In its sample, this clone was seen a few times. The chain links TRBV28 to TRBJ2-7; 12 bases are a match to TRBD2. CDR1 is MDHEN, CDR2 SYDVKM, per germline. J lost 3 bases, V lost 7 bases, and 7 bases had no gene match. The length of the CDR3 is 15 residues. CDR3 in DNA: TGTGCCAGCACAACCGGGACTAGCGGGTACTACGAGCAGTACTTC. Its translation is CASTTGTSGYYEQYF.

This clone has just a few counts. The DNA of the CDR3 is TGCGCCAGCAGCGGGGAGGACAGGGCAGGCACTGAAGCTTTCTTT. Its protein is CASSGEDRAGTEAFF. The V and J genes are TRBV5-1 and TRBJ1-1; 8 nucleotides align to TRBD1. The CDR3 has 15 residues. After removal of 4 bases from V and 4 bases from J, the junction contained 9 bases not matched to a gene. Germline assignment: CDR1 SGHRS and CDR2 YFSETQ.

This clone was recorded a few times. The V and J genes are TRBV7-6 and TRBJ1-4; 10 nucleotides line up with TRBD1. J gave up 6 bases and V 4 bases, and 5 bases lay outside the gene matches. Germline-derived CDR1 and CDR2 are SGHVS and FNYEAQ. CDR3 size: 15 residues. The CDR3 DNA sequence: TGTGCCAGCAGCTACACGACAGGGGGCTATGAAAAACTGTTTTTT. Amino acids: CASSYTTGGYEKLFF.

Only a few counts were recorded for this clone. The rearrangement uses TRBV10-3 and TRBJ1-5; D is unclear. The CDR3 loop spans 13 amino acids. CDR1 and CDR2 (germline): ENHRY, SYGVKD. Deletions cut 4 bases from V and 6 bases from J, with 10 bases between. The CDR3 DNA sequence: TGTGCCATCAGTGGTGAGGAAGGTCAGCCCCAGCATTTT. Translated: CAISGEEGQPQHF.

The gene calls are TRBV4-1 and TRBJ2-6; either TRBD1 or TRBD2 may supply D (5 bases each). This CDR3 spans 18 amino acids. V was clipped by 4 bases and J by 0 bases, with 16 bases between them. Per the germline V gene, CDR1 is MGHRA and CDR2 is YSYEKL. The DNA of the CDR3 is TGCGCCAGCAGCCCTGGGGCTGTACGGGGCTCTGGGGCCAACGTCCTGACTTTC. This translates into CASSPGAVRGSGANVLTF.

This clone has more than one count but fewer than ten. Different DNA sequences within this sample yield the same CDR3. This rearrangement joins TRBV7-2 to TRBJ1-1, with D possibly being TRBD1 (5 bases). The V end was cut by 5 bases, the J end by 1 base, with 8 bases between. CDR1 is SGHTA and CDR2 is FQGNSA in the germline V gene. The CDR3 is 13 residues long. The CDR3 DNA is TGTGCCAGCAGCCGGAGGGGGAACACTGAAGCTTTCTTT. Translation: CASSRRGNTEAFF.

The sample holds a few counts of this clone. DNA of the CDR3: TGTGCCAGCCGTATTACAGGGTCCCACGAGCAGTACTTC. Translating it yields CASRITGSHEQYF. This chain connects TRBV5-6 to TRBJ2-5, with D possibly being TRBD1 (6 bases). The assigned J gene may be wrong: the sequence end matches TRBJ2-7 better. This CDR3 region has 13 residues. Germline CDR1 and CDR2: SGHDT and YYEEEE.

A few counts support this clone. The CDR3 loop is CASSFSGAEGGYTF. In nucleotides, the CDR3 is TGTGCCAGCAGCTTTTCCGGAGCAGAAGGAGGCTACACCTTC. The chain employs TRBV7-8 and TRBJ1-2; D call uncertain. Trimming removed 3 bases from V and 8 bases from J, with 16 bases in between. The CDR3 length is 14 residues. Germline V gene lookup returns CDR1 SGHVS and CDR2 FQNEAQ.

V is TRBV29-1 and J is TRBJ2-2; no clear D gene. The germline V and J ends were trimmed by 0 bases and 7 bases, with 6 bases remaining between them. This CDR3 contains 12 residues. Germline CDR1 SQVTM, CDR2 ANQGSEA. CDR3 bases: TGCAGCGTTGAAGATCTGGGCGGGGAGCTGTTTTTT. This codes for CSVEDLGGELFF.

The chain employs TRBV2 and TRBJ2-6; D remains ambiguous. The CDR3 has 16 amino acids. Germline V lookup: CDR1 SNHLY, CDR2 FYNNEI. V shed 1 base and J shed 0 bases, with 7 bases lying between them. In DNA, the CDR3 is TGTGCCAGCAGTGAAGTCCCGAACTCTGGGGCCAACGTCCTGACTTTC. Protein: CASSEVPNSGANVLTF. The full variable domain, its missing parts supplied by reference TRBV2 and TRBJ2-6, is EPEVTQTPSHQVTQMGQEVILRCVPISNHLYFYWYRQILGQKVEFLVSFYNNEISEKSEIFDDQFSVERPDGSNFTLKIRSTKLEDSAMYFCASSEVPNSGANVLTFGAGSRLTVL.

The chain carries TRBV10-3 and TRBJ2-1, with 10 bases matching TRBD2. This CDR3 spans 15 amino acids. The ends lost 5 bases at V and 2 bases at J; junction bases unmatched: 3. Germline V gives CDR1 ENHRY, CDR2 SYGVKD. The CDR3 DNA sequence: TGTGCCATCAGTAGCGGGGGGGACCCCTACAATGAGCAGTTCTTC. It encodes CAISSGGDPYNEQFF.

The chain employs TRBV7-9 and TRBJ2-2, with D hard to call. Germline loops: CDR1 SEHNR, CDR2 FQNEAQ (reference sequence). The CDR3 is 14 residues long. Trimming shortened V by 8 bases and J by 7 bases, and 17 bases separated the two germline ends. The CDR3 reads CASGGARRDGELFF. The CDR3 DNA reads as TGTGCCAGCGGCGGAGCAAGGCGTGACGGGGAGCTGTTTTTT. Looking up the rest from reference TRBV7-9 and TRBJ2-2 gives the full variable domain: DTGVSQNPRHKITKRGQNVTFRCDPISEHNRLYWYRQTLGQGPEFLTYFQNEAQLEKSRLLSDRFSAERPKGSFSTLEIQRTEQGDSAMYLCASGGARRDGELFFGEGSRLTVL.

This clone was seen more than once but under ten times. The genes are TRBV6-5 and TRBJ2-7; a weak D match, TRBD1 (6 bases). CDR1 is MNHEY and CDR2 is SVGAGI in the germline V gene. V was shortened by 6 bases and J by 7 bases, with 19 bases between the two germline ends. The CDR3 spans 14 residues. For the CDR3, the DNA is TGTGCCAGCAGCCGATCCGGGACATTTAAAGAGCAGTACTTC. Protein: CASSRSGTFKEQYF.

V usage is TRBV6-1 and J usage is TRBJ2-3; 8 nucleotides match TRBD2. CDR3 length equals 13 residues. The germline V gene encodes CDR1 MNHNS and CDR2 SASEGT. The CDR3 region has the DNA TGTTCCCTAGCGGGCGTTAGCACAGATACGCAGTATTTT. This translates into CSLAGVSTDTQYF.

This rearrangement joins TRBV9 to TRBJ1-1; 8 bases align to TRBD1. The length of the CDR3 is 13 residues. Germline V gene data show CDR1 as SGDLS and CDR2 as YYNGEE. The V segment lost 1 base and the J segment 6 bases; nucleotides outside the gene matches: 2. CDR3 DNA: TGTGCCAGCAGCGTACAGGGGGCGGCTGAAGCTTTCTTT. Protein: CASSVQGAAEAFF.